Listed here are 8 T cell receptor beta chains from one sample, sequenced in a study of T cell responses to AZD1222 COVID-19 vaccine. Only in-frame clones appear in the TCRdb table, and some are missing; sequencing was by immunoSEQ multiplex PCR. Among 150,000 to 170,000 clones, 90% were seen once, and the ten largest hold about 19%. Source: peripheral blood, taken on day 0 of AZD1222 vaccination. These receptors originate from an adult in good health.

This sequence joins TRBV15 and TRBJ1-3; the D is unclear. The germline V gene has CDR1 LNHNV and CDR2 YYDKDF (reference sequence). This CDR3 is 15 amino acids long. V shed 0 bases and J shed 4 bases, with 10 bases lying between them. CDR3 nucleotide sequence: TGTGCCACCAGCAGAGATGTGGGGTCCGGAAACACCATATATTTT. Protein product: CATSRDVGSGNTIYF.

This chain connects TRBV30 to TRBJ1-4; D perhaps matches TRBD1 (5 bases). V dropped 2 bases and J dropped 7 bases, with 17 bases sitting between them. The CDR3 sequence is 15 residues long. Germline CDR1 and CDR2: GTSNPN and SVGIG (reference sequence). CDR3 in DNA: TGTGCCTGGAGTAGAAAGGGACGTTTGGGTGAAAAACTGTTTTTT. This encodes CAWSRKGRLGEKLFF.

This CDR3 reads CASSTGTAYGYTF. In DNA form, the CDR3 reads TGTGCCAGCAGCACCGGGACAGCCTATGGCTACACCTTC. V and J are TRBV11-2 and TRBJ1-2, with 7 positions matching TRBD1. CDR1 and CDR2 (germline): SGHAT, FQNNGV. Unmatched junction bases numbered 4, after V lost 5 bases and J lost 4 bases. This CDR3 spans 13 amino acids.

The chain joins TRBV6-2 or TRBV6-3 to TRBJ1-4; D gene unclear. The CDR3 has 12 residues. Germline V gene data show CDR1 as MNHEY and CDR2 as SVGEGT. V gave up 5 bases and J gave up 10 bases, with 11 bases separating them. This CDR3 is CASSTRIGKLFF. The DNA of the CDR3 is TGTGCCAGCAGTACCCGGATCGGAAAACTGTTTTTT.

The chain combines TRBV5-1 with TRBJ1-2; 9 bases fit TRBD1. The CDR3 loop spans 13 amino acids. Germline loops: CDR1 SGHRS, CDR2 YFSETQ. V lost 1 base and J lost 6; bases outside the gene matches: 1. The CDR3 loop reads CASSLRTGDGYTF. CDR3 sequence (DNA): TGCGCCAGCAGCTTGCGGACAGGGGATGGCTACACCTTC.

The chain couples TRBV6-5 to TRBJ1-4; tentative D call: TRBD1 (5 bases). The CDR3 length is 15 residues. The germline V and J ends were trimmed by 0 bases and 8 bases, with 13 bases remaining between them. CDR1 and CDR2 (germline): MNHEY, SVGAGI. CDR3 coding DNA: TGTGCCAGCAGTTACTCTCAGGGTTTCAGGGAAAAACTGTTTTTT. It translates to CASSYSQGFREKLFF.

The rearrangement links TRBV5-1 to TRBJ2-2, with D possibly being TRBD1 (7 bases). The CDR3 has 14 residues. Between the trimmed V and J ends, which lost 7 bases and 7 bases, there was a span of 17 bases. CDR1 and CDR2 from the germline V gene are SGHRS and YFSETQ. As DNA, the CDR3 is TGCGCCAGCTGGGACAGCCCGGGAGTCGGGGAGCTGTTTTTT. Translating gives CASWDSPGVGELFF. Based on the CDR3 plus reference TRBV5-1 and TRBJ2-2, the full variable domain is KAGVTQTPRYLIKTRGQQVTLSCSPISGHRSVSWYQQTPGQGLQFLFEYFSETQRNKGNFPGRFSGRQFSNSRSEMNVSTLELGDSALYLCASWDSPGVGELFFGEGSRLTVL.

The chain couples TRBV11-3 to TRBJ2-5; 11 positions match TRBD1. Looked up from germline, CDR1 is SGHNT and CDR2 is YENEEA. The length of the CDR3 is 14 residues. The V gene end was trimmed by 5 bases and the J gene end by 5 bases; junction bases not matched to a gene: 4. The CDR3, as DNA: TGTGCCAGCAGCACTCGGACAGGGGGCGAGACCCAGTACTTC. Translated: CASSTRTGGETQYF.